The 30 T cell receptor beta chains reported below all come from one sample, sequenced in a study of shared T cell receptors in the human thymus. Using immunoSEQ multiplex PCR, the repertoire was profiled, and TCRdb retains in-frame clones only, with some absent. The repertoire holds under 700,000 clones, with approximately 80% as singletons. These data were also reused for a study on human thymus T cells.

The sample comprised thymocytes. The receptors derive from a boy in the first two years of life with a congenital heart defect.

This chain connects TRBV4-2 to TRBJ1-5; D ambiguous. The V gene's germline CDR1 is LGHNA and CDR2 YNFKEQ. This CDR3 region has 16 residues. V lost 0 bases to trimming and J lost 0 bases, with 9 bases between them. In nucleotides, the CDR3 is TGTGCCAGCAGCCAAGAGTCCAGGAATAGCAATCAGCCCCAGCATTTT. Its protein is CASSQESRNSNQPQHF.

CDR3 sequence: CASSWTDTEAFF. In nucleotides, the CDR3 is TGTGCCAGCAGCTGGACAGACACTGAAGCTTTCTTT. The rearrangement uses TRBV6-5 and TRBJ1-1; D might be TRBD1 (6 bases). The CDR3 runs to 12 residues. Germline V gene data show CDR1 as MNHEY and CDR2 as SVGAGI. The V end was cut by 6 bases, the J end by 3 bases, with 8 bases between.

This CDR3 reads CASSPHRGYVPATNEKLFF. The CDR3 nucleotides read TGTGCCAGCAGCCCTCACCGGGGATATGTTCCGGCAACTAATGAAAAACTGTTTTTT. The chain joins TRBV11-2 to TRBJ1-4, with D hard to call. Trimming shortened V by 5 bases and J by 0 bases, and 22 bases separated the two germline ends. Per germline, CDR1 SGHAT and CDR2 FQNNGV. The CDR3 length is 19 residues.

V and J are TRBV29-1 and TRBJ2-5; the D is unclear. From germline, CDR1 is SQVTM and CDR2 ANQGSEA. The CDR3 is 12 amino acids. Trimming pared 5 bases from V and 1 base from J, leaving 8 bases between. The CDR3 here is CSVTTSQETQYF. CDR3 DNA: TGCAGCGTTACTACGTCCCAAGAGACCCAGTACTTC.

In its sample, this clone was seen once. V gene TRBV25-1 combines with J gene TRBJ2-3, with TRBD1 matching 8 bases. The germline CDR1 and CDR2 sequences are MGHDK and SYGVNS. The junction had 8 bases not matched to a gene; V was cut back by 5 bases and J by 1 base. The CDR3 runs 16 residues. The CDR3 nucleotides are TGTGCCAGCAGTACATATACAGGGGGTGGCACAGATACGCAGTATTTT. This sequence encodes CASSTYTGGGTDTQYF.

The chain uses TRBV6-4 and TRBJ2-1, with a possible D match to TRBD1 (5 bases). Deletions cut 2 bases from V and 7 bases from J, with 9 bases between. Germline V gene lookup returns CDR1 MRHNA and CDR2 SNTAGT. This CDR3 is built from 13 residues. The DNA of the CDR3 is TGTGCCAGCAGTGACAAAGCAGGGAATGAGCAGTTCTTC. This codes for CASSDKAGNEQFF.

V usage is TRBV30 and J usage is TRBJ2-7, with 12 bases aligning to TRBD2. CDR3 length: 14 residues. Germline CDR1 reads GTSNPN; CDR2 reads SVGIG (reference sequence). Losses at the gene ends were 6 bases for V and 2 bases for J; bases not matched to a gene: 5. The CDR3 loop is CACTGTSGPYEQYF. The CDR3 nucleotides read TGTGCCTGTACCGGGACTAGCGGGCCCTACGAGCAGTACTTC.

The V call is TRBV2, the J call TRBJ1-5; D not certain. The CDR3 runs to 17 residues. The V and J ends lost 1 base and 0 bases respectively, with 13 bases between them. CDR1 and CDR2 (germline): SNHLY, FYNNEI. The CDR3 nucleotides read TGTGCCAGCAGTGAAGACCTCCAACTCATTAGCAATCAGCCCCAGCATTTT. Protein product: CASSEDLQLISNQPQHF.

The CDR3 reads CASSFSRAGEAGANVLTF. CDR3 coding DNA: TGCGCCAGCAGTTTCTCTAGAGCGGGAGAGGCTGGGGCCAACGTCCTGACTTTC. The gene calls are TRBV5-1 and TRBJ2-6, with 8 bases lining up with TRBD2. V shed 5 bases and J 2 bases; nucleotides not matched to a gene: 12. Germline V lookup: CDR1 SGHRS, CDR2 YFSETQ. The CDR3 has 18 residues.

The chain couples TRBV4-3 to TRBJ1-3, with D tentatively TRBD1 (6 bases). Germline CDR1 and CDR2: LGHNA and YSLEER. The CDR3 has 15 residues. V dropped 0 bases and J dropped 3 bases, with 9 bases sitting between them. CDR3 in DNA: TGCGCCAGCAGCCAAGAGGCAGGGGTTGGAAACACCATATATTTT. Amino acid sequence: CASSQEAGVGNTIYF.

V and J are TRBV4-2 and TRBJ2-1, with 8 bases that match TRBD2. The CDR3 loop spans 14 amino acids. V was clipped by 1 base and J by 5 bases; unmatched bases: 1. Germline V gene lookup returns CDR1 LGHNA and CDR2 YNFKEQ. The CDR3 reads CASSQAGGNNEQFF. The CDR3, as DNA: TGTGCCAGCAGCCAAGCGGGGGGGAACAATGAGCAGTTCTTC.

The genes are TRBV14 and TRBJ2-1; 14 positions agree with TRBD2. Germline CDR1 reads SGHDN; CDR2 reads FVKESK. V lost 0 bases, J lost 5 bases, and 6 bases stayed unmatched. CDR3 size: 18 residues. CDR3 nucleotides: TGTGCCAGCAGCCAAGACGGGACTAGCGGGAGTAGCGACAATGAGCAGTTCTTC. It yields the protein CASSQDGTSGSSDNEQFF.

V usage is TRBV10-2 and J usage is TRBJ2-7; D perhaps matches TRBD2 (6 bases). The ends were cut back, 5 bases at V and 3 bases at J, with 17 bases in the middle. CDR3 length equals 15 residues. Germline CDR1 is WSHSY and CDR2 is SAAADI. The CDR3 loop reads CASSRDCSGYYEQYF. CDR3 nucleotides: TGCGCCAGCAGTCGCGACTGTAGCGGATACTACGAGCAGTACTTC.

The genes are TRBV11-3 and TRBJ2-1, with TRBD2 identical over 11 bases. The ends lost 5 bases at V and 9 bases at J; junction bases unmatched: 12. Germline V lookup: CDR1 SGHNT, CDR2 YENEEA. The CDR3 consists of 16 residues. The CDR3 bases are TGTGCCAGCAGCGGACGAGGGTCGGGACTAGCGGCTGAGCAGTTCTTC. It specifies CASSGRGSGLAAEQFF.

V and J are TRBV5-4 and TRBJ2-1; D may be TRBD2 (6 bases). CDR1 is SGHNT and CDR2 is YYREEE in the germline V gene (reference sequence). V lost 4 bases and J 1 base, leaving 18 bases between the germline ends. CDR3 length equals 17 residues. CDR3 nucleotide sequence: TGTGCCAGCAGCGTGGGGACTTCCGACAATTCCTACAATGAGCAGTTCTTC. This translates into CASSVGTSDNSYNEQFF.

The chain combines TRBV5-6 with TRBJ2-3; 11 nucleotides match TRBD2. With 2 bases clipped from V and 0 bases from J, the junction kept 8 bases outside the gene matches. The CDR3 is 18 amino acids. The germline V gene encodes CDR1 SGHDT and CDR2 YYEEEE. CDR3 in DNA: TGTGCCAGCAGCTTACTGGCGGGACTAGCGGCTAGCACAGATACGCAGTATTTT. It yields the protein CASSLLAGLAASTDTQYF.

This clone has more than one count but fewer than ten. The V call is TRBV14, the J call TRBJ1-1; no definite D call. Trimming stripped 4 bases from V and 3 bases from J, with 18 bases between. Germline V gene sequence: CDR1 SGHDN, CDR2 FVKESK. The CDR3 runs to 16 residues. The CDR3 region is CASSRNAGTRDTEAFF. In DNA, the CDR3 is TGTGCCAGCAGCCGAAACGCCGGTACCCGGGACACTGAAGCTTTCTTT.

The gene calls are TRBV25-1 and TRBJ2-1; TRBD2 might be the D (5 bases). Trimming pared 3 bases from V and 2 bases from J, leaving 11 bases between. The CDR3 has 15 residues. CDR1 and CDR2 (germline): MGHDK, SYGVNS. The CDR3 sequence: CASSDRTGPYNEQFF. CDR3 nucleotide sequence: TGTGCCAGCAGTGACCGGACTGGACCCTACAATGAGCAGTTCTTC.

V and J are TRBV5-1 and TRBJ1-1, with 7 bases fitting TRBD1. The junction had 8 bases not matched to a gene; V was cut back by 4 bases and J by 5 bases. Per the germline V gene, CDR1 is SGHRS and CDR2 is YFSETQ. The CDR3 runs to 14 residues. The CDR3 bases are TGCGCCAGCAGCCTGGACAGGAAGGGAACTGAAGCTTTCTTT. Encoded protein: CASSLDRKGTEAFF. Full variable domain (outside the CDR3, taken from reference TRBV5-1 and TRBJ1-1): KAGVTQTPRYLIKTRGQQVTLSCSPISGHRSVSWYQQTPGQGLQFLFEYFSETQRNKGNFPGRFSGRQFSNSRSEMNVSTLELGDSALYLCASSLDRKGTEAFFGQGTRLTVV.

This clone appeared a single time. The chain combines TRBV7-8 with TRBJ2-7, with D uncertain. The CDR3 is 11 amino acids. The germline V and J ends were trimmed by 5 bases and 2 bases, with 4 bases remaining between them. Germline values: CDR1 SGHVS, CDR2 FQNEAQ. CDR3 region: CASSPTYEQYF. CDR3 nucleotides: TGTGCCAGCAGCCCTACCTACGAGCAGTACTTC.

The V gene is TRBV9, the J gene TRBJ2-6; perhaps TRBD1 as D (6 bases). The CDR3 is made up of 14 amino acids. The germline V and J ends were trimmed by 3 bases and 4 bases, with 8 bases remaining between them. From germline, CDR1 is SGDLS and CDR2 YYNGEE. The CDR3 sequence: CASSAGEGANVLTF. CDR3 coding DNA: TGTGCCAGCAGCGCAGGGGAGGGGGCCAACGTCCTGACTTTC.

J is TRBJ2-5 and V is TRBV4-2, with 7 bases identical to TRBD1. Per germline, CDR1 LGHNA and CDR2 YNFKEQ. After removal of 5 bases from V and 2 bases from J, the junction contained 8 bases not matched to a gene. CDR3 size: 15 residues. The CDR3 nucleotides read TGTGCCAGCAGCTCCCAGGACAGGCTACAAGAGACCCAGTACTTC. This translates into CASSSQDRLQETQYF.

The CDR3 spells CASSLVGQSQETQYF. In DNA, the CDR3 is TGTGCCAGCAGCTTAGTAGGACAGTCACAAGAGACCCAGTACTTC. The rearrangement joins TRBV11-2 to TRBJ2-5, with D perhaps matching TRBD1 (6 bases). Germline CDR1 is SGHAT and CDR2 is FQNNGV. V lost 1 base to trimming and J lost 2 bases, with 11 bases between them. CDR3 length: 15 amino acids.

For the CDR3, the DNA is TGTGCCAGCACCGACAGGTCCGCGGGAGGGGAGACCCAGTACTTC. Its translation is CASTDRSAGGETQYF. J is TRBJ2-5 and V is TRBV21-1; the table names TRBD2, a call not compared with the DNA. TRBV21-1 is assigned pseudogene status. The CDR3 sequence is 15 residues long.

The rearrangement joins TRBV7-6 to TRBJ2-7, with 7 bases that match TRBD2. Germline-derived CDR1 and CDR2 are SGHVS and FNYEAQ. This CDR3 region has 16 residues. V gave up 4 bases and J gave up 6 bases; unmatched junction bases: 15. CDR3 nucleotides: TGTGCCAGCAGCTCGGGCGGGGAGGGGCCAGGCCGCGAGCAGTACTTC. It specifies CASSSGGEGPGREQYF.

The V call is TRBV23-1, the J call TRBJ2-6, with 9 positions matching TRBD1. TRBV23-1 counts as an open reading frame of uncertain function. CDR3 size: 18 residues. The junction had 4 bases not matched to a gene; V was cut back by 1 base and J by 0 bases. The CDR3 is CASSQYRDRDSGANVLTF. DNA of the CDR3: TGCGCCAGCAGTCAATACCGGGACAGGGACTCTGGGGCCAACGTCCTGACTTTC.

The J gene is TRBJ2-1, the V gene TRBV30; a weak D match, TRBD2 (6 bases). This CDR3 is built from 12 residues. The V gene lost 1 base and the J gene lost 11 bases, with 12 bases spanning the gap. Germline assignment: CDR1 GTSNPN and CDR2 SVGIG (reference sequence). CDR3 DNA sequence: TGTGCCTGGAGTGAGCTAGCGAGAAAGCAGTTCTTC. This encodes CAWSELARKQFF.

The chain carries TRBV29-1 and TRBJ2-3; tentatively, D is TRBD2 (5 bases). Trimming left V 6 bases short and J 6 bases short, with 13 bases between. The CDR3 covers 12 residues. Germline-derived CDR1 and CDR2 are SQVTM and ANQGSEA. CDR3 amino acids: CSVGDLEDTQYF. The CDR3 bases are TGCAGCGTCGGGGATTTGGAGGATACGCAGTATTTT.

The chain links TRBV28 to TRBJ1-1, with 11 bases lining up with TRBD1. Unmatched junction bases numbered 7, after V lost 2 bases and J lost 5 bases. Germline CDR1 is MDHEN and CDR2 is SYDVKM. The CDR3 has 16 residues. In DNA, the CDR3 is TGTGCCAGCAGTTTAAGAGGACAGGGGGCGCGGACTGAAGCTTTCTTT. Amino acids: CASSLRGQGARTEAFF. The variable domain in full, with the rest retrieved from reference TRBV28 and TRBJ1-1, is DVKVTQSSRYLVKRTGEKVFLECVQDMDHENMFWYRQDPGLGLRLIYFSYDVKMKEKGDIPEGYSVSREKKERFSLILESASTNQTSMYLCASSLRGQGARTEAFFGQGTRLTVV.

This clone was picked up one time. The chain couples TRBV19 to TRBJ1-2; D not certain. Trimming left V 4 bases short and J 8 bases short, with 14 bases between. Germline CDR1 reads LNHDA; CDR2 reads SQIVND (reference sequence). The CDR3 contains 13 residues. The DNA of the CDR3 is TGTGCCAGTAGTAACACCCCGAAGTGCGGCTACACCTTC. It encodes CASSNTPKCGYTF.